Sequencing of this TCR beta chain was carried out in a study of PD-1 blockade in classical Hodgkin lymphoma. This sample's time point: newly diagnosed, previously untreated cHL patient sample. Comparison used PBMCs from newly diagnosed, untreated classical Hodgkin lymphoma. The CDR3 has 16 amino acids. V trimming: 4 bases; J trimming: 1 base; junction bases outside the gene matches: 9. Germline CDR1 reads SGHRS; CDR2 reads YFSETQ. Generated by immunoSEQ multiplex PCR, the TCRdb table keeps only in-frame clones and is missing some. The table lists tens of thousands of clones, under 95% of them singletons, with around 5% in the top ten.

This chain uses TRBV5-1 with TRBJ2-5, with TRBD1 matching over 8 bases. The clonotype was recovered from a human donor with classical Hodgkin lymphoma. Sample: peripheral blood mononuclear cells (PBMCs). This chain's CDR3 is CASSRSPTGGQETQYF. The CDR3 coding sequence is TGCGCCAGCAGCCGCAGCCCCACAGGGGGCCAAGAGACCCAGTACTTC.